Following are 28 T cell receptor beta chains from one sample sequenced in a study of blood T cell dynamics during melanoma immunotherapy. Only in-frame clones appear in the TCRdb table, and some are missing; sequencing was by immunoSEQ multiplex PCR. This sample has about 12,000 clones, with roughly 90% found just once. Time point of the sample: week 3, after first cycle of checkpoint inhibitor. The source was blood, collected from a patient treated with checkpoint blockade. Source of these receptors: a human donor with melanoma.

This clone has a handful of counts. The V and J genes are TRBV10-3 and TRBJ2-7, with 13 bases aligning to TRBD2. Per the germline V gene, CDR1 is ENHRY and CDR2 is SYGVKD. The CDR3 loop spans 12 amino acids. With V trimmed by 11 bases and J by 6 bases, 4 bases remained unmatched. DNA of the CDR3: TGTGCCGTACTAGCGGGAGGGTCCGAGCAGTACTTC. Its protein is CAVLAGGSEQYF.

V usage is TRBV21-1 and J usage is TRBJ2-7; TRBD1, the D gene given by the table, was not confirmed from the DNA. TRBV21-1 corresponds to a pseudogene. This CDR3 is 14 amino acids long. As DNA, the CDR3 is TGTGCCAGCACCCCCCCGACAGGGGGCAACGAGCAGTACTTC. Its translation is CASTPPTGGNEQYF.

The V call is TRBV5-4, the J call TRBJ1-2, with 10 bases fitting TRBD1. CDR3 length equals 14 residues. The V gene end was trimmed by 0 bases and the J gene end by 5 bases; junction bases not matched to a gene: 1. CDR1 and CDR2 (germline): SGHNT, YYREEE (reference sequence). The CDR3 DNA follows: TGTGCCAGCAGCTTGGGGGACAGGGGTTATGGCTACACCTTC. Its translation is CASSLGDRGYGYTF.

CDR3: CASSPTPTAGEQFF. The CDR3 nucleotides are TGTGCCAGTAGCCCAACCCCTACTGCGGGGGAGCAGTTCTTC. The chain employs TRBV19 and TRBJ2-1; D might be TRBD2 (6 bases). The V gene lost 6 bases and the J gene lost 10 bases, with 19 bases spanning the gap. CDR1 is LNHDA and CDR2 is SQIVND in the germline V gene (reference sequence). The CDR3 length is 14 residues. Variable domain in full (rest from reference TRBV19 and TRBJ2-1): DGGITQSPKYLFRKEGQNVTLSCEQNLNHDAMYWYRQDPGQGLRLIYYSQIVNDFQKGDIAEGYSVSREKKESFPLTVTSAQKNPTAFYLCASSPTPTAGEQFFGPGTRLTVL.

CDR3 sequence reads: CASSSTGGRYNEQFF. DNA of the CDR3: TGTGCCAGCAGCTCGACAGGGGGCAGGTACAATGAGCAGTTCTTC. This chain uses TRBV7-9 with TRBJ2-1; TRBD1 agrees at 10 bases. Germline V gene sequence: CDR1 SEHNR, CDR2 FQNEAQ (reference sequence). V lost 4 bases to trimming and J lost 4 bases; unmatched junction nucleotides: 4. The CDR3 totals 15 residues.

The J gene is TRBJ1-6, the V gene TRBV10-3; TRBD1 aligns across 9 bases. CDR1 is ENHRY, CDR2 SYGVKD, per germline. Germline trimming cut 6 bases from V and 10 bases from J; bases unmatched to any gene: 7. The CDR3 sequence is 14 residues long. CDR3 residues: CAISAGTGISPLHF. The CDR3 DNA follows: TGTGCCATCAGCGCCGGGACAGGGATCTCACCCCTCCACTTT.

The chain uses TRBV10-2 and TRBJ2-7; maybe TRBD2 (7 bases). The germline V gene encodes CDR1 WSHSY and CDR2 SAAADI. The CDR3 has 14 amino acids. Trimming stripped 7 bases from V and 3 bases from J, with 16 bases between. CDR3 nucleotide sequence: TGCGCCAGCACCCCTCGGGGGGCTAACTACGAGCAGTACTTC. Protein sequence: CASTPRGANYEQYF.

The chain links TRBV5-1 to TRBJ2-2; D uncertain. Deletions cut 4 bases from V and 9 bases from J, with 13 bases between. This CDR3 is built from 13 residues. In germline, CDR1 is SGHRS, CDR2 YFSETQ. CDR3 protein: CASSLGRLRELFF. The CDR3 coding sequence is TGCGCCAGCAGCCTAGGCCGACTTAGGGAGCTGTTTTTT.

The chain links TRBV1 to TRBJ2-1; TRBD2 is the table's D call, not checked against the DNA. TRBV1 is a known pseudogene. The CDR3 length is 13 residues. The CDR3 region has the DNA TGCACCAGCAGCCAAGATCGGGTAAATGAGCAGTTCTTC. It is translated as CTSSQDRVNEQFF.

The V gene is TRBV7-3, the J gene TRBJ2-5; D remains ambiguous. The CDR3 runs to 13 residues. V lost 1 base, J lost 5 bases, and 8 bases lay in between. CDR1 and CDR2 (germline): SGHTA, FQGTGA. DNA of the CDR3: TGTGCCAGCAGCTTAAATCAAGGCGAGACCCAGTACTTC. This sequence encodes CASSLNQGETQYF.

This clone has more than one count but fewer than ten. In the same sample, other DNA sequences code for this CDR3. The chain couples TRBV27 to TRBJ1-2; 9 bases align to TRBD1. V lost 6 bases and J lost 0; bases outside the gene matches: 2. Germline loops: CDR1 MNHEY, CDR2 SMNVEV (reference sequence). This CDR3 has 14 residues. The CDR3 coding sequence is TGTGCCAGCAGGGGGGACAGGGCTAACTATGGCTACACCTTC. This encodes CASRGDRANYGYTF.

This clone occurred a few times. This rearrangement joins TRBV29-1 to TRBJ1-2; tentative D call: TRBD1 (5 bases). The CDR3 totals 13 residues. Germline V gene sequence: CDR1 SQVTM, CDR2 ANQGSEA. The germline V and J ends were trimmed by 7 bases and 0 bases, with 12 bases remaining between them. CDR3 nucleotides: TGCAGCGGCGGGACCGGAGCTAACTATGGCTACACCTTC. This encodes CSGGTGANYGYTF.

This chain uses TRBV6-1 with TRBJ2-7; the D gene is possibly TRBD2 (5 bases). Trimming took off 6 bases at V and 3 bases at J, with 9 bases between the two ends. This CDR3 contains 12 residues. Looked up from germline, CDR1 is MNHNS and CDR2 is SASEGT. DNA of the CDR3: TGTGCCAGCAGGAACCGGGGCTACGAGCAGTACTTC. This gives the protein CASRNRGYEQYF.

The rearrangement joins TRBV7-9 to TRBJ2-2, with D possibly being TRBD1 (6 bases). CDR1 SEHNR and CDR2 FQNEAQ come from the germline V gene (reference sequence). This CDR3 contains 16 residues. V gave up 5 bases and J gave up 4 bases, with 17 bases separating them. The CDR3 DNA sequence: TGTGCCAGCAGCGGGCGCACAGGGCCCGCCACCGGGGAGCTGTTTTTT. Protein product: CASSGRTGPATGELFF.

The CDR3 protein is CASSFFPGANTGELFF. The CDR3 DNA reads as TGTGCCAGCAGTTTTTTTCCAGGGGCGAACACCGGGGAGCTGTTTTTT. V usage is TRBV27 and J usage is TRBJ2-2; possible D gene TRBD1, 6 bases. Trimming cost V 3 bases and J 0 bases, with 11 bases left between them. Germline assignment: CDR1 MNHEY and CDR2 SMNVEV (reference sequence). There are 16 residues in the CDR3.

The rearrangement joins TRBV6-5 to TRBJ2-7, with TRBD1 identical over 10 bases. This CDR3 spans 15 amino acids. Germline V gives CDR1 MNHEY, CDR2 SVGAGI. V was pared by 6 bases and J by 2 bases, with 7 bases of the junction left unmatched. The CDR3 coding sequence is TGTGCCAGCAGCCTTGGACAGGGGGGAACCTACGAGCAGTACTTC. The encoded protein is CASSLGQGGTYEQYF.

The chain carries TRBV7-7 and TRBJ2-7; possibly TRBD2 for D (6 bases). The length of the CDR3 is 14 residues. The V gene's germline CDR1 is SSHAT and CDR2 FNYEAQ (reference sequence). The V gene lost 5 bases and the J gene lost 6 bases, with 17 bases spanning the gap. The CDR3 sequence is CASSTQFAGGEQYF. The CDR3 DNA reads as TGTGCCAGCAGCACTCAATTCGCCGGGGGCGAGCAGTACTTC.

The gene calls are TRBV2 and TRBJ2-3; D is undetermined. The germline V gene encodes CDR1 SNHLY and CDR2 FYNNEI. The CDR3 spans 11 residues. The germline V and J ends were trimmed by 6 bases and 2 bases, with 3 bases remaining between them. The CDR3 is CASSFTDTQYF. CDR3 DNA: TGTGCCAGCAGCTTCACAGATACGCAGTATTTT.

This rearrangement joins TRBV5-6 to TRBJ1-5, with D unresolved. The CDR3 length is 15 residues. Trimming shortened V by 4 bases and J by 0 bases, and 11 bases separated the two germline ends. Per the germline V gene, CDR1 is SGHDT and CDR2 is YYEEEE. The CDR3 spells CASSPGPDSNQPQHF. DNA for the CDR3: TGTGCCAGCAGCCCCGGACCGGATAGCAATCAGCCCCAGCATTTT.

The chain uses TRBV6-5 and TRBJ1-2, with TRBD1 as a possible D gene (5 bases). This CDR3 has 15 residues. Germline V gene lookup returns CDR1 MNHEY and CDR2 SVGAGI. Trimming stripped 6 bases from V and 7 bases from J, with 21 bases between. The CDR3 sequence: CASRPQLTALAGYTF. In nucleotides, the CDR3 is TGTGCCAGCAGACCCCAATTGACAGCGCTGGCTGGCTACACCTTC.

In DNA, the CDR3 is TGTGCCAGCTCACCACCCCCTAGCGGGAGCTATGAGCAGTTCTTC. Translating gives CASSPPPSGSYEQFF. This rearrangement joins TRBV18 to TRBJ2-1; 10 bases line up with TRBD2. Germline assignment: CDR1 KGHSH and CDR2 LQKENI. V lost 0 bases, J lost 8 bases, and 4 bases stayed unmatched. The CDR3 runs 15 residues.

The chain couples TRBV7-2 to TRBJ2-5, with TRBD2 matching over 13 bases. Germline CDR1 SGHTA, CDR2 FQGNSA. J gave up 5 bases and V 4 bases, and 7 bases lay outside the gene matches. The CDR3 extends over 16 amino acids. The CDR3 sequence is CASSSSGLAGRETQYF. For the CDR3, the DNA is TGTGCCAGCAGCTCCTCGGGACTAGCGGGGCGTGAGACCCAGTACTTC.

V gene TRBV19 combines with J gene TRBJ2-1; the D is unclear. The ends were cut back, 5 bases at V and 10 bases at J, with 12 bases in the middle. The V gene's germline CDR1 is LNHDA and CDR2 SQIVND (reference sequence). CDR3 length equals 12 residues. The CDR3: CASSLSGREQFF. CDR3 sequence (DNA): TGTGCCAGTAGTCTTTCTGGGCGCGAGCAGTTCTTC.

The V call is TRBV19, the J call TRBJ1-1; the D gene is possibly TRBD1 (6 bases). V shed 6 bases and J shed 10 bases, with 18 bases lying between them. Germline V gene lookup returns CDR1 LNHDA and CDR2 SQIVND (reference sequence). The CDR3 runs 13 residues. DNA for the CDR3: TGTGCCAGTAGGGACAGATATGGGCTCCCAGCTTTCTTT. Translated, it gives CASRDRYGLPAFF.

V usage is TRBV18 and J usage is TRBJ1-2, with D perhaps TRBD1 (5 bases). The CDR3 is made up of 15 amino acids. Germline CDR1 and CDR2: KGHSH and LQKENI. V dropped 8 bases and J dropped 6 bases, with 22 bases sitting between them. This CDR3 is CASANAGQGGHGYTF. Here the CDR3 DNA reads TGTGCCAGCGCTAACGCGGGGCAGGGAGGGCATGGCTACACCTTC. Variable domain in full (rest from reference TRBV18 and TRBJ1-2): NAGVMQNPRHLVRRRGQEARLRCSPMKGHSHVYWYRQLPEEGLKFMVYLQKENIIDESGMPKERFSAEFPKEGPSILRIQQVVRGDSAAYFCASANAGQGGHGYTFGSGTRLTVV.

This clone was found once. The genes are TRBV14 and TRBJ1-6; 8 nucleotides agree with TRBD1. CDR1 is SGHDN and CDR2 is FVKESK in the germline V gene. V trimming: 1 base; J trimming: 6 bases; junction bases outside the gene matches: 2. The CDR3 totals 15 residues. The CDR3 spells CASSQGQGLNSPLHF. CDR3 bases: TGTGCCAGCAGCCAAGGACAGGGGCTTAATTCACCCCTCCACTTT.

This sequence joins TRBV19 and TRBJ1-5; D might be TRBD1 (6 bases). V shed 5 bases and J shed 6 bases, with 14 bases lying between them. The germline V gene has CDR1 LNHDA and CDR2 SQIVND (reference sequence). The CDR3 consists of 14 residues. The DNA of the CDR3 is TGTGCCAGTAGTTTCGGGACAACCATTCAGCCCCAGCATTTT. Translating gives CASSFGTTIQPQHF.

The V call is TRBV7-2, the J call TRBJ1-3, with TRBD1 identical over 7 bases. Trimming at V came to 5 bases and at J to 0 bases, leaving 4 bases not matched to a gene. The CDR3 totals 15 residues. Per germline, CDR1 SGHTA and CDR2 FQGNSA. For the CDR3, the DNA is TGTGCCAGCAGCCCCGACAGGGACTCTGGAAACACCATATATTTT. Its translation: CASSPDRDSGNTIYF. The entire variable domain, with the rest obtained from reference TRBV7-2 and TRBJ1-3, is as follows: GAGVSQSPSNKVTEKGKDVELRCDPISGHTALYWYRQSLGQGLEFLIYFQGNSAPDKSGLPSDRFSAERTGGSVSTLTIQRTQQEDSAVYLCASSPDRDSGNTIYFGEGSWLTVV.